This T cell receptor (beta chain) stems from a study of vaccination and CD4 T cells after COVID-19. At the level of the study: In the control cultures, a CEFX pool, an HIV-1 Nef pool, or no peptide was supplied.

At the Johns Hopkins FTIC core, DNA taken from cultured CD4+ T cells was sequenced by way of the Oncomine TCR Beta short-read assay. Genomic DNA was extracted from cultured CD4+ T cells. Via MiXCR, TCRdb re-called the PCR reads, giving one row per CDR3 protein. The table shows about 16,000 distinct CDR3 sequences, with nearly 50% occurring only once. Regarding treatment: approximately nine-day PBMC culture with coronavirus spike peptide pools or control peptides (ViraFEST assay). TCRs were sequenced by ViraFEST after antigen-specific T cells had been expanded with peptide pools. Half-medium replacement with fresh IL-2 medium took place on days 3 and 7. In the case of this clonotype: Its antigen is as yet unknown.

V was clipped by 1 base and J by 3 bases, with 8 bases between them. From germline, CDR1 is SGHAT and CDR2 FQNNGV. The CDR3 has 14 residues. This sequence joins TRBV11-2 and TRBJ2-3, with D unclear. The TCR comes from a human donor who had recovered from COVID-19. Material: CD4+ T cells from blood, cultured in vitro, obtained before SARS-CoV-2 vaccination. The CDR3, as DNA: TGTGCCAGCAGCTTAGGATTAGCTACAGATACGCAGTATTTT. Its protein product is CASSLGLATDTQYF. The variable domain in full, with the rest retrieved from reference TRBV11-2 and TRBJ2-3, is EAGVAQSPRYKIIEKRQSVAFWCNPISGHATLYWYQQILGQGPKLLIQFQNNGVVDDSQLPKDRFSAERLKGVDSTLKIQPAKLEDSAVYLCASSLGLATDTQYFGPGTRLTVL.